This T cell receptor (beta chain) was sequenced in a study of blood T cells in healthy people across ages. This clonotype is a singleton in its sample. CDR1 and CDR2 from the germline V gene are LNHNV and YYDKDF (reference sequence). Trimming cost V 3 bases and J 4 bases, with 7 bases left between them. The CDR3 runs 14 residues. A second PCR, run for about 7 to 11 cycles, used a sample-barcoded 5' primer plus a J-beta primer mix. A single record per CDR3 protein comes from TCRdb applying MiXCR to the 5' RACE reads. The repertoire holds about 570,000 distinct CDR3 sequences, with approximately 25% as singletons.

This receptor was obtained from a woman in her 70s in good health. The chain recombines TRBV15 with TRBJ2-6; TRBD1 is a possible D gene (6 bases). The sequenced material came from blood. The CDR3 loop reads CATSSQGGANVLTF. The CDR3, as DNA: TGTGCCACCAGCAGCCAGGGGGGGGCCAACGTCCTGACTTTC.